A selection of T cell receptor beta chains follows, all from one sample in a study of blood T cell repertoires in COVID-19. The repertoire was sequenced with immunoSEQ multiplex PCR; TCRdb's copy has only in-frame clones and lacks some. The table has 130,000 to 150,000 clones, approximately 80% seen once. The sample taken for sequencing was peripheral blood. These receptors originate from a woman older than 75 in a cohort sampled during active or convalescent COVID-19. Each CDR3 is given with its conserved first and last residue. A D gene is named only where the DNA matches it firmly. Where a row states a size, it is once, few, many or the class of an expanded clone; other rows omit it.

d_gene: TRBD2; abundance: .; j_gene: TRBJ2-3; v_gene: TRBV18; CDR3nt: TGTGCCAGCTCACCCACGGGGGGAACCCATACGCAGTATTTT; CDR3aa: CASSPTGGTHTQYF
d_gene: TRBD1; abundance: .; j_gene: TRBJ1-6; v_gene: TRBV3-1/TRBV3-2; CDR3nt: TGTGCCAGCAGCCAAAGGGGGCGCGGTTCACCCCTCCACTTT; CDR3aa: CASSQRGRGSPLHF
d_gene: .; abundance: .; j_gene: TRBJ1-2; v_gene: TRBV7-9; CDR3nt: TGTGCCAGCAGCCCGACAGTGAACTATGGCTACACCTTC; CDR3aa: CASSPTVNYGYTF
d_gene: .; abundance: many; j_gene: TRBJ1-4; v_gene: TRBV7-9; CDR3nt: TGTGCCAGCAGCGACATTGTGGGTAATGAAAAACTGTTTTTT; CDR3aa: CASSDIVGNEKLFF
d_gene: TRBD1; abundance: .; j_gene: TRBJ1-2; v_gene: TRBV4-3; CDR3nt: TGCGCCAGCAGCCAAGAAATCCTGATTCTTACCGGGACAGGGCATTCTAACTATGGCTACACCTTC; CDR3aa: CASSQEILILTGTGHSNYGYTF
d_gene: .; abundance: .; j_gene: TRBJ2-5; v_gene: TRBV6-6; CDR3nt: TGTGCCAGCAGACACGGGACTGGGCGTGTGGAGACCCAGTACTTC; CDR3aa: CASRHGTGRVETQYF
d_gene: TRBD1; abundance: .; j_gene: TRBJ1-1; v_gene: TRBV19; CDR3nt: TGTGCCAGTAGTGGAGACAGGGGCCGCGGCTCCATGAACACTGAAGCTTTCTTT; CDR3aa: CASSGDRGRGSMNTEAFF
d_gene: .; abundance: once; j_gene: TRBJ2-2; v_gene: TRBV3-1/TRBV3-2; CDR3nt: TGTGCCAGCAGCCCGACCACTAGCGGGGAGCTGTTTTTT; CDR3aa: CASSPTTSGELFF
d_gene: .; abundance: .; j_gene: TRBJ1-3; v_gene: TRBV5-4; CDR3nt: TGTGCCAGCAGCGGGGCCTTAGGATCTGGAAACACCATATATTTT; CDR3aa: CASSGALGSGNTIYF
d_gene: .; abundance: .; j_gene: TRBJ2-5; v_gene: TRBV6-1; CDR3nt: TGTGCCAGCAGTGAAAAAAGAACTTTTAAGAGAGAGACCCAGTACTTC; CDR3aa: CASSEKRTFKRETQYF
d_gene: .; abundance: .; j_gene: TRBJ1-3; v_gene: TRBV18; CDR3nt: TGTGCCAGCTCACCACTTAAAGTTCTAGAAGGAAACACCATATATTTT; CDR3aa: CASSPLKVLEGNTIYF
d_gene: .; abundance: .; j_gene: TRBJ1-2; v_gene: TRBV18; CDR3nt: TGTGCCAGCTCACCAGAGCGGAACTATGGCTACACCTTC; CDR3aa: CASSPERNYGYTF
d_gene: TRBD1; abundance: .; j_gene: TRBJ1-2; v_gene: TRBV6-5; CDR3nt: TGTGCCAGCAGTTCCCAGACAGGGATGTGGTATGGCTACACCTTC; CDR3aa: CASSSQTGMWYGYTF
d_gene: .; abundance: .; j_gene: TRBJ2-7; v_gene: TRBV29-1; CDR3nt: TGCAGCGTTGCGGTCAACTCCTACGAGCAGTACTTC; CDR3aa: CSVAVNSYEQYF
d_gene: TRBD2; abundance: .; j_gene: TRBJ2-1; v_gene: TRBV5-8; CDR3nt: TGTGCCAGCAGCCTCACCGAAACTAGCGGGGACTACAATGAGCAGTTCTTC; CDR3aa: CASSLTETSGDYNEQFF
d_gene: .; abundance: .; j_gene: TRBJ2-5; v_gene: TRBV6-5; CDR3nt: TGTGCCAGCCTGGTGGACAACGCTGGCGTCGAGACCCAGTACTTC; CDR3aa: CASLVDNAGVETQYF
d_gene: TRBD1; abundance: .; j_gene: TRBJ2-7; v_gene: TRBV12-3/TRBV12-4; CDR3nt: TGTGCCAGCAGTTCGGGACAGCAGACTAAGTACTTC; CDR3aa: CASSSGQQTKYF
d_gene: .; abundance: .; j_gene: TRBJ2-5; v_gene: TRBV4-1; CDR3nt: TGCGCCAGCAGTAGGGGTGATCGGCGACAAGAGACCCAGTACTTC; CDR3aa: CASSRGDRRQETQYF
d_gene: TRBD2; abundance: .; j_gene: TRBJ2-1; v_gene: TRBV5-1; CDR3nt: TGCGCCAGCAGCGCGGGGGACGCATACAATGAGCAGTTCTTC; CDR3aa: CASSAGDAYNEQFF
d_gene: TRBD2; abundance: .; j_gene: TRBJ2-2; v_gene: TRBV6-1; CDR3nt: TGTGCCAGCAGTGGCGCGGGGGGGATATACACCGGGGAGCTGTTTTTT; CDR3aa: CASSGAGGIYTGELFF
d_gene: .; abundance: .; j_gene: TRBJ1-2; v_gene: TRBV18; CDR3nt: TGTGCCAGCTCACCACCTGCGACGGCCTCTGGGGAGGGCTACACCTTC; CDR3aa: CASSPPATASGEGYTF
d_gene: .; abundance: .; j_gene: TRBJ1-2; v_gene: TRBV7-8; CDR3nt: TGTGCCAGCAGCTTAGCAGCAGGAGGACTACAATATGGCTACACCTTC; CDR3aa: CASSLAAGGLQYGYTF
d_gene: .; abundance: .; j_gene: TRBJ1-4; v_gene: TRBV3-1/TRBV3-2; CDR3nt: TGTGCCAGCAGCCAACCGGGGTACGGTGGAAAACTGTTTTTT; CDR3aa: CASSQPGYGGKLFF
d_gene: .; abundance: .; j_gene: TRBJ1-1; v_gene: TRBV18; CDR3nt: TGTGCCAGCTCACCCGACAGGTCCTGGGCTGAAGCTTTCTTT; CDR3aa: CASSPDRSWAEAFF
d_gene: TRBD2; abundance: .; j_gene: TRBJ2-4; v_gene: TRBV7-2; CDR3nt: TGTGCCAGCAGCGCGGGACTAGCGGGGGACAAAAACATTCAGTACTTC; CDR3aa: CASSAGLAGDKNIQYF
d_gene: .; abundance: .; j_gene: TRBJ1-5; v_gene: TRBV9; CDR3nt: TGTGCCAGCAGCGTAGGGAGTCAGCCCCAGCATTTT; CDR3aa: CASSVGSQPQHF
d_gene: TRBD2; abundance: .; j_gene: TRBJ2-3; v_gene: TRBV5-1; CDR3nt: TGCGCCAGCAGCTTGGAGAGCGGGGGATGGGCAGATACGCAGTATTTT; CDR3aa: CASSLESGGWADTQYF
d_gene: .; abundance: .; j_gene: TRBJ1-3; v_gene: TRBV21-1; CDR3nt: TGTGCCAGCAGCAGGATTACGGGATACACCATATATTTT; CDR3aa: CASSRITGYTIYF
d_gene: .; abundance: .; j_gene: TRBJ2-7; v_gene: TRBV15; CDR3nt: TGTGCCACCAGCAGAGGCGGTAGCTCCTACGAGCAGTACTTC; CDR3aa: CATSRGGSSYEQYF
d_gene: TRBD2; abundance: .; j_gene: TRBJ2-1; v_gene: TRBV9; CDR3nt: TGTGCCAGCAGCGCCGGGACTAGCGGGGGGGCTTTAGACAATGAGCAGTTCTTC; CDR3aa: CASSAGTSGGALDNEQFF
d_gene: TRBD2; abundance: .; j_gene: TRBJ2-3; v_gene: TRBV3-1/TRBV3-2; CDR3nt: TGTGCCAGCAGCCAAGCCCGCTCCGGGACTAGCGGCACAGATACGCAGTATTTT; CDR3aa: CASSQARSGTSGTDTQYF
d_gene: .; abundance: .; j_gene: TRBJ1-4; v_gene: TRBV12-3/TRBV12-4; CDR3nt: TGTGCCAGCAGTTCAGGGCTGGGGCTGTTTTTT; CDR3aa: CASSSGLGLFF
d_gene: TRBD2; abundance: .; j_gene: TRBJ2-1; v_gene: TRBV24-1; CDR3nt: TGTGCCACCAGTGACCCTAGCGGGGGGGCCAGGAGTGAGCAGTTCTTC; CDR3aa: CATSDPSGGARSEQFF
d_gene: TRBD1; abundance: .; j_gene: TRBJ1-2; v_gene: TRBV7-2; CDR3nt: TGTGCCAGCAGCCCCCAGCCGGGACAGGGCTCCCGTGGCTACACCTTC; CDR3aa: CASSPQPGQGSRGYTF
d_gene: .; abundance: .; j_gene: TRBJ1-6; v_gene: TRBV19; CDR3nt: TGTGCCAGTAGCCCTTGGGCAGACGTGAACCTTAATTCACCCCTCCACTTT; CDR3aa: CASSPWADVNLNSPLHF
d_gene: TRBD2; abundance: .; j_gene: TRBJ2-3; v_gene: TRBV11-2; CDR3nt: TGTGCCAGCAGCCTTCTAGCGGCTAGCACAGATACGCAGTATTTT; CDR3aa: CASSLLAASTDTQYF
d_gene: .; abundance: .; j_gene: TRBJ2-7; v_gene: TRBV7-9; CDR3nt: TGTGCCAGCAGCTTAGTATCGGGGATATCCTACGAGCAGTACTTC; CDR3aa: CASSLVSGISYEQYF
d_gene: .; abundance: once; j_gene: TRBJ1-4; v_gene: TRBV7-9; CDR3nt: TGTGCCAGCAGCTTGGGCCAGCCGGATGAAAAACTGTTTTTT; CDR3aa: CASSLGQPDEKLFF
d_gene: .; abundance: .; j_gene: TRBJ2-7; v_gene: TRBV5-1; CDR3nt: TGCGCCAGCAGCTTGGCCGTATCCTACGAGCAGTACTTC; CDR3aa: CASSLAVSYEQYF
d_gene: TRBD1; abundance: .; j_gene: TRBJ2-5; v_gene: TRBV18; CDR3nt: TGTGCCAGCTCACCACGACAGGGCTCGGGGGAGACCCAGTACTTC; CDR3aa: CASSPRQGSGETQYF
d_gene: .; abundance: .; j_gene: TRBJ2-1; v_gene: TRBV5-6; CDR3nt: TGTGCCAGCAGCTTTGGCCAGGGGATTGCGAGCTCCTACAATGAGCAGTTCTTC; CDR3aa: CASSFGQGIASSYNEQFF
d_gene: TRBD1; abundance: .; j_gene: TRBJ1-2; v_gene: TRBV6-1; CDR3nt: TGTGCCAGCAGTGTTTCTAGGTGGCAGGGGGACAACTATGGCTACACCTTC; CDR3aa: CASSVSRWQGDNYGYTF
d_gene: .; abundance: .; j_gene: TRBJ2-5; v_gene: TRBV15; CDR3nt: TGTGCCACCAGCAGAGACCCACCCGGGTTCGGGGGACGAGAGACCCAGTACTTC; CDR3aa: CATSRDPPGFGGRETQYF
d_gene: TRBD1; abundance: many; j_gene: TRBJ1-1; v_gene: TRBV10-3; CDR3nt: TGTGCCATCAGGACAGGGCTCGGTACTGAAGCTTTCTTT; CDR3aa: CAIRTGLGTEAFF
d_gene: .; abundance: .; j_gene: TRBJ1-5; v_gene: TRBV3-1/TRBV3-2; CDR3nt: TGTGCCAGCAGCCAAGCCGGGGGGCAGCCCCAGCATTTT; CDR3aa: CASSQAGGQPQHF
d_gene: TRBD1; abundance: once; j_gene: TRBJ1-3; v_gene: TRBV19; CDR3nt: TGTGCCAGTAGTGGAGTTTTTATTGTATCGGACAGGACGTTTGGGCCTGGAAACACCATATATTTT; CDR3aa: CASSGVFIVSDRTFGPGNTIYF
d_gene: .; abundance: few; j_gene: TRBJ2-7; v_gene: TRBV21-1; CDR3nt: TGTGCCAGCAGCATAAACGGAGGCAGGGGGTACGAGCAGTACTTC; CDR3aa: CASSINGGRGYEQYF
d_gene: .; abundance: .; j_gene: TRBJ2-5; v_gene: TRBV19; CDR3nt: TGTGCCAGTAGGGAGGCTAGCACGTTACAAGAGACCCAGTACTTC; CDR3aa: CASREASTLQETQYF
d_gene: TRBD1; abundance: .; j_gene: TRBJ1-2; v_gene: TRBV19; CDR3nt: TGTGCCAGTAGGACAGGGGAGACTGGCTACACCTTC; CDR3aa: CASRTGETGYTF
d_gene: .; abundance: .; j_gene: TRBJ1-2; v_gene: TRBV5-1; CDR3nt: TGCGCCAGCAGCTTGGGCAACAGTGGCTACACCTTC; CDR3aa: CASSLGNSGYTF
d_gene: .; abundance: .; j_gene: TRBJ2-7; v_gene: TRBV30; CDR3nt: TGTGCCTGGAGTGCTCAGGGAGGACTCTACGAGCAGTACTTC; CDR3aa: CAWSAQGGLYEQYF
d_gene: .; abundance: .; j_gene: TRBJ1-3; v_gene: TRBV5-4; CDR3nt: TGTGCCAGCAGTTCTAGTCAAGCTTTTGGAAACACCATATATTTT; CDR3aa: CASSSSQAFGNTIYF
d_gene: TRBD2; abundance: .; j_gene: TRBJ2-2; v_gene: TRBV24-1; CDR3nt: TGTGCCACCAGTGCGCCCCCGGGACTAGCGGGGGGCCTCACCGGGGAGCTGTTTTTT; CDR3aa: CATSAPPGLAGGLTGELFF
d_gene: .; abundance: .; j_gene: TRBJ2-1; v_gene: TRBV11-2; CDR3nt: TGTGCCAGCAGCTTAGATCAGGGAACAAATGAGCAGTTCTTC; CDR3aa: CASSLDQGTNEQFF
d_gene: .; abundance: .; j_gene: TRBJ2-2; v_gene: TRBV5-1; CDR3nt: TGCGCCAGCAGCCCCGACTACTTCTCCGGGGAGCTGTTTTTT; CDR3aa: CASSPDYFSGELFF
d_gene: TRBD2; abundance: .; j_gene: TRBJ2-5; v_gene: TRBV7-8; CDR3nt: TGTGCCAGCAGCCCCTACGGACTAGGAGAGACCCAGTACTTC; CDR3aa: CASSPYGLGETQYF
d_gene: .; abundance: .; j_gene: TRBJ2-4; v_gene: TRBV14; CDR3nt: TGTGCCAGCAGCCAAGAACCCAGGGGAAAAAACATTCAGTACTTC; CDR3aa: CASSQEPRGKNIQYF
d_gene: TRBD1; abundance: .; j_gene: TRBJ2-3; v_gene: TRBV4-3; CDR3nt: TGCGCCAGCAGCCGAGACCTGACAGGGGCCACAGATACGCAGTATTTT; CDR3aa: CASSRDLTGATDTQYF
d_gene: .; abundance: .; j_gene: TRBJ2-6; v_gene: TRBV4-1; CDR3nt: TGCGCCAGCAGCCAAGCCCACGGGAGCATTGTAGGGGCCAACGTCCTGACTTTC; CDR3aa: CASSQAHGSIVGANVLTF
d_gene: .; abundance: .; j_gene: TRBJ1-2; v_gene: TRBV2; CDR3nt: TGTGCCAGCAGTGACCAACCTGGGGCAGGGACTAACTATGGCTACACCTTC; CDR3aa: CASSDQPGAGTNYGYTF